This paragraph covers one TCR beta chain sequence. Its recognized antigen is unknown. No base quality information exists; no much larger clone differs at one position. A distance of 8 bases separates the germline ends of V and J, which lose 2 bases and 7 bases respectively. The CDR3, cysteine through phenylalanine, is 13 amino acids long. CDR3 DNA is the only sequence kept; it has 39 bases, read in frame from the first base. CDR1 and CDR2 are drawn from the germline V gene: MNHEY, SVGEGT. The label giving this sample's time point can be read as: about 28 days (+/-7) after the second vaccine dose. AZD1222 recipients whose second dose came at about 4 weeks and those whose second dose came at about 12 weeks were combined into one group, since spike-specific TCR depth and breadth did not differ between the two schedules. Vaccinee samples came from UK trials COV001 and COV002, including a single-blind randomized controlled phase 2/3 trial of AZD1222 (ChAdOx1 nCoV-19) in healthy adults. Trial participant PBMC samples were collected at day 0 and day 28 after the second dose for TCRbeta chain sequencing.

This sample is part of a study of T cell responses to AZD1222 COVID-19 vaccine (dated by TCRdb to the early 2020s). Broadly, across the study: A total of about 230 trial participants underwent TCR sequencing, of whom 200 to 220 received two doses of AZD1222 and roughly 25 received two doses of the MenACWY control vaccine. Trial participants were enrolled by age into subgroups of 18-55, 56-69 and 70-plus years, and roughly 150, 30 and 60 TCR-sequenced participants, respectively, were included in these subgroups.

The CDR3 regions of human TCRbeta chains were subjected to immunosequencing. Per the original workflow: TCRs in the repertoires were matched against a reference library of SARS-CoV-2-specific TCRs that had been generated with the MIRA antigen-specificity platform. Breadth was defined as the fraction of unique TCRs that were SARS-CoV-2-associated. Depth was defined as the fraction of total T cells that were SARS-CoV-2-associated. Using the MIRA data, each spike-specific TCR was mapped to the spike region that the TCR reacts to and placed in a CD4 or CD8 class. Log10-transformed breadth and depth values were compared by one-way ANOVA with Sidak's multiple comparisons tests. What TCRdb holds here is the immuneACCESS table cut down to in-frame rearrangements. Part of the clones is not present; checked against another copy, under half of the missing clones reflect an unresolved V gene, and the others are unexplained. The V and J calls and the clone size are those of that table, but D and trimming were determined from the DNA. The sample table records some 150,000 clones; 90% of these occur just once. The ten largest clones capture about 1.6% of the sample.

The study at large found these results: The vaccine-associated CD4 TCRs covered the entire spike protein, and the dominant responses fell in regions 160-218 and 743-854. After two AZD1222 doses, both the breadth and the depth of spike-specific TCRs were significantly higher than at day 0 and than in MenACWY recipients. The 56-69-year group was small, and its depth increase did not reach significance, likely because of low power. Participants were mostly white British, with more females than males. The authors suggested clonal diversity may have been underestimated. Conclusions about previously exposed vaccinees are limited because only five to seven AZD1222 recipients were SARS-CoV-2 seropositive at baseline. Reportedly, close to half of the unique spike-specific TCRs recognized epitopes lying outside the regions that are mutated in the B.1.351 and B.1.1.7 variants. No day 14 peak-response samples were available, so repertoires were characterized only after the peak T cell response.

This TCR was recovered from an adult who received the AZD1222 COVID-19 vaccine. The rearranged chain carries TRBV6-2 or TRBV6-3 and TRBJ1-4, with no D gene named confidently. The specimen was peripheral blood, collected 28 days after the second AZD1222 dose. CDR3 loop: CASSYMDGEKLFF. The DNA reads TGTGCCAGCAGTTACATGGACGGTGAAAAACTGTTTTTT.